The sequence of this TCR beta chain was determined in a study of T cell changes during pregnancy in multiple sclerosis. Per the germline V gene, CDR1 is MDHEN and CDR2 is SYDVKM. The CDR3 spans 13 residues. The V gene lost 2 bases and the J gene lost 4 bases, with 8 bases spanning the gap. Here immunoSEQ multiplex PCR was the method, and the copy in TCRdb shows in-frame clones only, minus some. Of approximately 49,000 clones in the sample, around 90% are singletons; the top ten hold around 1.2%. This receptor was identified in a female donor with multiple sclerosis, enrolled in a pregnancy study. The sequencing used CD4+ T cells from peripheral blood mononuclear cells, collected in the second trimester of pregnancy. V is TRBV28 and J is TRBJ1-2; D ambiguous. CDR3 sequence (DNA): TGTGCCAGCAGTTTAGCGGTGACCTATGGCTACACCTTC. This sequence encodes CASSLAVTYGYTF.